The 30 T cell receptor beta chains reported below all come from one sample, sequenced in a study of beta chain features in type 1 diabetes. Study conclusions and caveats: Researchers report that Type 1 diabetes patients had moderately but significantly shorter TCRB CDR3s across all four CD4+ subsets.

The investigators reverse transcribed all of the isolated RNA, so they sequenced expressed TCRB transcripts. TCRdb's copy holds only in-frame clones and misses some; the assay was immunoSEQ multiplex PCR. Among about 340,000 clones, about 13% were seen once, and the ten largest hold roughly 0.015%. These receptors have no identified antigens. The sequenced sample was naive CD4+ T cells from blood. The receptors shown here come from a woman under 30 with type 1 diabetes.

The rearrangement uses TRBV6-5 and TRBJ2-6; no clear D. This CDR3 has 15 amino acids. Germline CDR1 is MNHEY and CDR2 is SVGAGI. V lost 2 bases and J 0 bases, leaving 5 bases between the germline ends. CDR3 loop: CASSYLLSGANVLTF. CDR3 DNA sequence: TGTGCCAGCAGTTACCTCCTCTCTGGGGCCAACGTCCTGACTTTC.

The chain combines TRBV12-2 with TRBJ2-7; TRBD2 was called by the table and not checked on the DNA. TRBV12-2 is an annotated pseudogene. The CDR3 spans 16 residues. The CDR3 DNA is TGTGCAAGTCGCTTAGCCCGATCCCCAGAAAACTACGAGCAGTACGTC. It yields the protein CASRLARSPENYEQYV.

The chain employs TRBV15 and TRBJ2-3; 14 nucleotides agree with TRBD2. The V and J ends lost 5 bases and 5 bases, in that order; junction bases with no gene match: 3. This CDR3 has 15 residues. Germline loops: CDR1 LNHNV, CDR2 YYDKDF (reference sequence). CDR3 amino acids: CATSGLAGGGDTQYF. In nucleotides, the CDR3 is TGTGCCACCAGCGGACTAGCGGGAGGAGGAGATACGCAGTATTTT.

In this sample, this clone turned up a few times. The chain links TRBV7-3 to TRBJ2-1; tentatively, D is TRBD2 (6 bases). Trimming took 2 bases from V and 6 from J, leaving 17 bases between them. Germline lookup yields CDR1 SGHTA and CDR2 FQGTGA. The CDR3 consists of 16 residues. The CDR3 nucleotides read TGTGCCAGCAGCTTACGTATCCGGGACTTCCGCAATGAGCAGTTCTTC. Translation gives CASSLRIRDFRNEQFF.

This clone was observed a handful of times. The chain combines TRBV6-5 with TRBJ1-1; the D gene is possibly TRBD1 (5 bases). This CDR3 region has 13 residues. CDR1 is MNHEY, CDR2 SVGAGI, per germline. Trimming took off 2 bases at V and 10 bases at J, with 14 bases between the two ends. CDR3 sequence reads: CASSYGASWGAFF. The CDR3 coding sequence is TGTGCCAGCAGTTACGGGGCATCCTGGGGAGCTTTCTTT.

The genes are TRBV6-5 and TRBJ1-5, with a possible D match to TRBD1 (5 bases). Trimming stripped 2 bases from V and 5 bases from J, with 10 bases between. This CDR3 is 14 amino acids long. Looked up from germline, CDR1 is MNHEY and CDR2 is SVGAGI. The CDR3 loop reads CASSYGARHQPQHF. CDR3 nucleotides: TGTGCCAGCAGTTACGGGGCGAGGCATCAGCCCCAGCATTTT.

This clone has a handful of counts. The gene calls are TRBV2 and TRBJ2-1; 16 nucleotides match TRBD2. V shed 0 bases and J 1 base; nucleotides not matched to a gene: 6. Germline V gene sequence: CDR1 SNHLY, CDR2 FYNNEI. The CDR3 loop spans 20 amino acids. CDR3 nucleotides: TGTGCCAGCAGTGAAGCCTTAGGGACTAGCGGGAGGGCGTCCTACAATGAGCAGTTCTTC. Protein product: CASSEALGTSGRASYNEQFF. Complete variable domain (other parts from reference TRBV2 and TRBJ2-1): EPEVTQTPSHQVTQMGQEVILRCVPISNHLYFYWYRQILGQKVEFLVSFYNNEISEKSEIFDDQFSVERPDGSNFTLKIRSTKLEDSAMYFCASSEALGTSGRASYNEQFFGPGTRLTVL.

V is TRBV20-1 and J is TRBJ2-1; no clear D gene. Germline values: CDR1 DFQATT, CDR2 SNEGSKA (reference sequence). The CDR3 is 11 residues long. Trimming cost V 4 bases and J 6 bases, with 7 bases left between them. The CDR3 coding sequence is TGCAGTGCTACTAATCTCAATGAGCAGTTCTTC. Protein product: CSATNLNEQFF.

The V call is TRBV18, the J call TRBJ1-5; 7 nucleotides line up with TRBD1. V trimming: 4 bases; J trimming: 5 bases; junction bases outside the gene matches: 5. The CDR3 consists of 14 residues. CDR1 KGHSH and CDR2 LQKENI come from the germline V gene. The DNA of the CDR3 is TGTGCCAGCTCACAGACAGGGCGGGATCAGCCCCAGCATTTT. Its translation is CASSQTGRDQPQHF. The full variable domain, completed using reference TRBV18 and TRBJ1-5, is NAGVMQNPRHLVRRRGQEARLRCSPMKGHSHVYWYRQLPEEGLKFMVYLQKENIIDESGMPKERFSAEFPKEGPSILRIQQVVRGDSAAYFCASSQTGRDQPQHFGDGTRLSIL.

The CDR3 here is CASRSRLLSEQFF. The CDR3 DNA sequence: TGTGCCAGCAGGTCCCGACTCCTTTCGGAGCAGTTCTTC. The genes are TRBV6-5 and TRBJ2-1; D is unclear. This CDR3 contains 13 residues. The V end was cut by 6 bases, the J end by 10 bases, with 16 bases between. The germline V gene has CDR1 MNHEY and CDR2 SVGAGI.

In its sample, this clone was seen a few times. V usage is TRBV6-1 and J usage is TRBJ1-5; D is possibly TRBD1 (5 bases). The CDR3 has 12 residues. Trimming took off 6 bases at V and 3 bases at J, with 6 bases between the two ends. The germline V gene has CDR1 MNHNS and CDR2 SASEGT. The CDR3 nucleotides are TGTGCCAGCAGGGACACCAATCAGCCCCAGCATTTT. This encodes CASRDTNQPQHF.

This clone was seen a handful of times. The chain recombines TRBV4-3 with TRBJ2-2, with TRBD2 as a possible D gene (6 bases). The V gene lost 1 base and the J gene lost 5 bases, with 11 bases spanning the gap. The CDR3 sequence is 15 residues long. Germline CDR1 is LGHNA and CDR2 is YSLEER. CDR3 DNA sequence: TGCGCCAGCAGCCAAGTACGGAGGGTTACCGGGGAGCTGTTTTTT. Translated: CASSQVRRVTGELFF.

This clone occurred a few times. The J gene is TRBJ2-3, the V gene TRBV5-1; TRBD1 agrees at 11 bases. The ends lost 4 bases at V and 6 bases at J; junction bases unmatched: 7. The germline V gene encodes CDR1 SGHRS and CDR2 YFSETQ. The CDR3 spans 15 residues. The CDR3 protein is CASSVGQGEVDTQYF. As DNA, the CDR3 is TGCGCCAGCAGCGTGGGACAGGGGGAGGTGGATACGCAGTATTTT.

The gene calls are TRBV23-1 and TRBJ1-1; no clear D. TRBV23-1 has ORF status, its function being uncertain. Trimming shortened V by 3 bases and J by 1 base, and 18 bases separated the two germline ends. This CDR3 is 17 amino acids long. DNA of the CDR3: TGCGCCAGCAGTCACCCGCCGCGGGGAGGTCCGAACACTGAAGCTTTCTTT. Translated, it gives CASSHPPRGGPNTEAFF.

The chain recombines TRBV2 with TRBJ1-5; 8 bases agree with TRBD1. The CDR3 consists of 14 residues. Per germline, CDR1 SNHLY and CDR2 FYNNEI. Germline trimming cut 7 bases from V and 6 bases from J; bases unmatched to any gene: 8. The CDR3 spells CASNDRGRAQPQHF. CDR3 DNA sequence: TGTGCCAGCAACGACAGGGGCCGAGCTCAGCCCCAGCATTTT.

This chain uses TRBV6-5 with TRBJ1-3; D not resolved. The ends were cut back, 4 bases at V and 0 bases at J, with 10 bases in the middle. The germline V gene encodes CDR1 MNHEY and CDR2 SVGAGI. There are 15 residues in the CDR3. Here the CDR3 reads CASSSTQNSGNTIYF. The CDR3 nucleotides are TGTGCCAGCAGTTCCACACAAAACTCTGGAAACACCATATATTTT.

The CDR3 is CASSQAGGSGSYNEQFF. As DNA, the CDR3 is TGCGCCAGCAGCCAGGCTGGCGGGAGTGGATCCTACAATGAGCAGTTCTTC. This chain links TRBV4-3 with TRBJ2-1; TRBD2 agrees at 7 bases. This CDR3 comprises 17 residues. Losses at the gene ends were 3 bases for V and 1 base for J; bases not matched to a gene: 9. Germline V gives CDR1 LGHNA, CDR2 YSLEER.

This clone was counted a few times. The chain joins TRBV18 to TRBJ2-7; no clear D gene. CDR1 KGHSH and CDR2 LQKENI come from the germline V gene. Trimming cost V 3 bases and J 1 base, with 4 bases left between them. The CDR3 spans 12 residues. The CDR3 DNA follows: TGTGCCAGCTCACCGTCTTCCTACGAGCAGTACTTC. Amino acid sequence: CASSPSSYEQYF.

V gene TRBV29-1 combines with J gene TRBJ2-4; 9 nucleotides line up with TRBD1. Germline CDR1 reads SQVTM; CDR2 reads ANQGSEA. V shed 8 bases, J shed 2 bases, and the junction held 10 bases outside the gene matches. The CDR3 runs 15 residues. CDR3 loop: CSSSVDRGSKNIQYF. The DNA of the CDR3 is TGCAGCAGCTCGGTGGACAGGGGATCCAAAAACATTCAGTACTTC.

This clone was recorded a few times. The genes are TRBV6-6 and TRBJ2-1; D gene uncertain. The CDR3 runs 13 residues. V gave up 5 bases and J gave up 6 bases, with 11 bases separating them. Germline CDR1 and CDR2: MNHNY and SVGAGI (reference sequence). The chain's CDR3 is CASSEDIPNEQFF. The CDR3 DNA is TGTGCCAGCAGTGAGGATATCCCCAATGAGCAGTTCTTC.

This clone showed up just a few times. This CDR3 is CASSPGDRGPDYGYTF. As DNA, the CDR3 is TGCGCCAGCAGCCCGGGGGACAGGGGGCCGGACTATGGCTACACCTTC. This chain links TRBV5-1 with TRBJ1-2, with 12 bases identical to TRBD1. The CDR3 is 16 amino acids. From germline, CDR1 is SGHRS and CDR2 YFSETQ. After removal of 4 bases from V and 3 bases from J, the junction contained 7 bases not matched to a gene.

This clone was seen a handful of times. J is TRBJ2-5 and V is TRBV11-2; no clear D. The CDR3 contains 12 residues. CDR1 and CDR2 from the germline V gene are SGHAT and FQNNGV. V was trimmed by 5 bases and J by 0 bases, leaving 4 bases between them. CDR3 residues: CASSTNQETQYF. CDR3 sequence (DNA): TGTGCCAGCAGCACAAACCAAGAGACCCAGTACTTC.

Only a few counts were recorded for this clone. This chain uses TRBV6-6 with TRBJ2-5; TRBD2 agrees at 7 bases. The V gene end was trimmed by 9 bases and the J gene end by 1 base; junction bases not matched to a gene: 2. Germline loops: CDR1 MNHNY, CDR2 SVGAGI (reference sequence). This CDR3 spans 12 amino acids. The CDR3 bases are TGTGCCAGTGGGAGGGGCCAAGAGACCCAGTACTTC. Protein: CASGRGQETQYF.

This clone appeared a few times. The rearrangement uses TRBV5-1 and TRBJ1-1; a weak D match, TRBD1 (5 bases). Germline CDR1 reads SGHRS; CDR2 reads YFSETQ. Trimming pared 4 bases from V and 0 bases from J, leaving 13 bases between. CDR3 length: 15 amino acids. The CDR3 bases are TGCGCCAGCAGCGAGTTCGCAGGGATGAACACTGAAGCTTTCTTT. It encodes CASSEFAGMNTEAFF.

The V and J genes are TRBV2 and TRBJ1-5; 8 bases agree with TRBD1. In germline, CDR1 is SNHLY, CDR2 FYNNEI. Trimming removed 6 bases from V and 6 bases from J; junction bases left unmatched: 7. CDR3 length: 14 residues. CDR3 sequence reads: CASRVDRGGQPQHF. The CDR3 DNA reads TGTGCCAGCAGGGTAGACAGGGGTGGTCAGCCCCAGCATTTT.

The rearrangement links TRBV7-9 to TRBJ2-1, with 10 positions matching TRBD2. The CDR3 has 16 amino acids. Germline CDR1 is SEHNR and CDR2 is FQNEAQ (reference sequence). J was trimmed by 2 bases and V by 5 bases; bases with no gene match: 6. The CDR3 region has the DNA TGTGCCAGCAGCCCATCGACTAGCGGGCCCTACAATGAGCAGTTCTTC. Amino acids: CASSPSTSGPYNEQFF. Together with reference TRBV7-9 and TRBJ2-1, the CDR3 gives the full variable domain: DTGVSQNPRHKITKRGQNVTFRCDPISEHNRLYWYRQTLGQGPEFLTYFQNEAQLEKSRLLSDRFSAERPKGSFSTLEIQRTEQGDSAMYLCASSPSTSGPYNEQFFGPGTRLTVL.

This clone was recorded a few times. The rearrangement joins TRBV28 to TRBJ1-1, with a possible D match to TRBD1 (6 bases). Per germline, CDR1 MDHEN and CDR2 SYDVKM. V shed 5 bases and J shed 6 bases, with 10 bases lying between them. The CDR3 runs to 12 residues. The CDR3 DNA is TGTGCCAGCAGTACAGGGATCGCTGAAGCTTTCTTT. It encodes CASSTGIAEAFF.

This clone was observed a few times. Additional DNA sequences in this sample encode the identical CDR3. In nucleotides, the CDR3 is TGTGCCTGGAGTCGGACTGAAGCTTTCTTT. The encoded protein is CAWSRTEAFF. The J gene is TRBJ1-1, the V gene TRBV30; no clear D. Trimming stripped 2 bases from V and 5 bases from J, with 3 bases between. The CDR3 is 10 amino acids. Germline V gene lookup returns CDR1 GTSNPN and CDR2 SVGIG (reference sequence).

The chain links TRBV10-3 to TRBJ1-1; 9 bases are a match to TRBD1. There are 14 residues in the CDR3. The germline gives CDR1 ENHRY, CDR2 SYGVKD. The V gene end was trimmed by 6 bases and the J gene end by 5 bases; junction bases not matched to a gene: 7. The CDR3 nucleotides read TGTGCCATCAGGGGGGACAGGGCGGGTACTGAAGCTTTCTTT. It yields the protein CAIRGDRAGTEAFF.

The chain carries TRBV19 and TRBJ1-1; D is uncertain. Germline assignment: CDR1 LNHDA and CDR2 SQIVND (reference sequence). The CDR3 contains 15 residues. Trimming took off 7 bases at V and 0 bases at J, with 15 bases between the two ends. The CDR3 is CASIRIGWMNTEAFF. In DNA form, the CDR3 reads TGTGCCAGTATCCGCATCGGGTGGATGAACACTGAAGCTTTCTTT.